These 28 T cell receptor beta chains originate from one sample sequenced in a study of cytomegalovirus exposure and HLA in healthy donors. Vbeta (60) and Jbeta (13) primers were used in the PCR. Sequenced by immunoSEQ multiplex PCR; TCRdb stores in-frame clones only, minus some. In the table there are some 190,000 clones, over 65% of which are singletons. Source material: PBMCs. The receptors shown here come from a man between 18 and 29 years old in good health and CMV-seronegative.

This rearrangement joins TRBV7-8 to TRBJ2-7; a possible D gene is TRBD2 (5 bases). This CDR3 contains 15 residues. Germline CDR1 is SGHVS and CDR2 is FQNEAQ. V lost 5 bases and J 0 bases, leaving 14 bases between the germline ends. CDR3 loop: CASSGRGKSSYEQYF. DNA of the CDR3: TGTGCCAGCAGCGGCAGAGGGAAGAGCTCCTACGAGCAGTACTTC.

The J gene is TRBJ2-3, the V gene TRBV18, with D hard to call. The V and J ends lost 0 bases and 5 bases respectively, with 3 bases between them. The germline CDR1 and CDR2 sequences are KGHSH and LQKENI. The CDR3 runs 12 residues. The CDR3 here is CASSPPLDTQYF. The CDR3 region has the DNA TGTGCCAGCTCACCACCTCTAGATACGCAGTATTTT.

This clone was detected only a few times. The CDR3 nucleotides are TGTGCCAGCAGCCTAGGGGTATACGAGCAGTACTTC. Amino acid sequence: CASSLGVYEQYF. The genes are TRBV5-8 and TRBJ2-7; perhaps TRBD1 as D (5 bases). The germline V gene has CDR1 SGHTS and CDR2 YDEGEE. The CDR3 spans 12 residues. Trimming shortened V by 4 bases and J by 4 bases, and 9 bases separated the two germline ends.

The rearrangement uses TRBV6-4 and TRBJ1-3, with 7 bases identical to TRBD1. This CDR3 region has 15 residues. CDR1 is MRHNA, CDR2 SNTAGT, per germline. Unmatched junction bases numbered 3, after V lost 4 bases and J lost 0 bases. In nucleotides, the CDR3 is TGTGCCAGCAGTGTACAGGGGCTCTCTGGAAACACCATATATTTT. It yields the protein CASSVQGLSGNTIYF.

This clone has just a few counts. This sample also contains other DNA sequences that code for the same CDR3. The chain employs TRBV5-1 and TRBJ2-5, with 11 positions matching TRBD1. The CDR3 spans 14 residues. Trimming cost V 3 bases and J 4 bases; bases outside gene matches: 2. Germline-derived CDR1 and CDR2 are SGHRS and YFSETQ. Written as DNA, the CDR3 is TGCGCCAGCAGCTCGGGACAGGGGGGAGAGACCCAGTACTTC. Protein: CASSSGQGGETQYF.

The chain joins TRBV6-6 to TRBJ2-3, with D maybe TRBD2 (6 bases). Trimming removed 5 bases from V and 1 base from J, with 10 bases in between. CDR3 length equals 14 residues. Germline V gene lookup returns CDR1 MNHNY and CDR2 SVGAGI (reference sequence). As DNA, the CDR3 is TGTGCCAGCAGTGTTAGCGGCCGCACAGATACGCAGTATTTT. This encodes CASSVSGRTDTQYF.

The J gene is TRBJ1-1, the V gene TRBV9, with a tentative D call TRBD1 (5 bases). The ends were cut back, 0 bases at V and 3 bases at J, with 12 bases in the middle. Germline CDR1 reads SGDLS; CDR2 reads YYNGEE. The CDR3 consists of 15 residues. CDR3 loop: CASSVGRGGDTEAFF. The CDR3 coding sequence is TGTGCCAGCAGCGTAGGCCGGGGGGGGGACACTGAAGCTTTCTTT.

In its sample, this clone was seen a few times. This chain links TRBV7-9 with TRBJ2-2; 10 nucleotides agree with TRBD1. This CDR3 comprises 16 residues. V shed 4 bases and J 7 bases; nucleotides not matched to a gene: 9. CDR1 is SEHNR and CDR2 is FQNEAQ in the germline V gene (reference sequence). CDR3 bases: TGTGCCAGCAGCTCCAGACAGGGGGCAATAGTCGGGGAGCTGTTTTTT. This sequence encodes CASSSRQGAIVGELFF.

The chain links TRBV19 to TRBJ1-1; D may be TRBD1 (6 bases). Trimming took off 8 bases at V and 1 base at J, with 14 bases between the two ends. The CDR3 extends over 14 amino acids. Per germline, CDR1 LNHDA and CDR2 SQIVND (reference sequence). The CDR3 region has the DNA TGTGCCAGTTATAGGGACACCAAGAACACTGAAGCTTTCTTT. Amino acid sequence: CASYRDTKNTEAFF.

The genes are TRBV15 and TRBJ2-1; the match to TRBD2 covers 8 bases. The CDR3 has 19 residues. CDR1 is LNHNV and CDR2 is YYDKDF in the germline V gene (reference sequence). The V gene end was trimmed by 0 bases and the J gene end by 0 bases; junction bases not matched to a gene: 10. The CDR3 reads CATSRDLLAERSSYNEQFF. The CDR3 coding sequence is TGTGCCACCAGCAGAGATTTACTAGCGGAAAGGAGCTCCTACAATGAGCAGTTCTTC.

The chain carries TRBV5-4 and TRBJ2-3; D is perhaps TRBD1 (5 bases). CDR1 is SGHNT and CDR2 is YYREEE in the germline V gene (reference sequence). Trimming pared 9 bases from V and 2 bases from J, leaving 19 bases between. The CDR3 is 15 amino acids. CDR3 in DNA: TGTGCCACCAAAGGGGCAGGGCCTTCCACAGATACGCAGTATTTT. Residues: CATKGAGPSTDTQYF.

The CDR3 nucleotides read TGTGCCACCAGCAGAGGCGCACAGGGATGGGAGACCCAGTACTTC. Protein product: CATSRGAQGWETQYF. The chain is built from TRBV15 and TRBJ2-5; D is possibly TRBD1 (6 bases). The CDR3 consists of 15 residues. The ends were cut back, 1 base at V and 5 bases at J, with 14 bases in the middle. The germline CDR1 and CDR2 sequences are LNHNV and YYDKDF (reference sequence).

The chain has TRBV7-2 and TRBJ1-5; D remains unclear. Looked up from germline, CDR1 is SGHTA and CDR2 is FQGNSA. Trimming stripped 2 bases from V and 3 bases from J, with 14 bases between. The CDR3 contains 16 residues. The CDR3: CASSLWGGSLNQPQHF. The CDR3 bases are TGTGCCAGCAGCTTATGGGGAGGGTCCCTCAATCAGCCCCAGCATTTT.

This clone has only one observation. V gene TRBV11-3 combines with J gene TRBJ2-5; 9 bases are shared with TRBD2. The V and J ends lost 5 bases and 1 base, in that order; junction bases with no gene match: 8. Per germline, CDR1 SGHNT and CDR2 YENEEA. This CDR3 spans 16 amino acids. The CDR3 bases are TGTGCCAGCAGCCCTCGGGTAGCGGGGGCCCAAGAGACCCAGTACTTC. It is translated as CASSPRVAGAQETQYF.

The rearrangement uses TRBV6-1 and TRBJ1-1; 8 positions agree with TRBD1. This CDR3 has 13 amino acids. Germline V CDR1 and CDR2: MNHNS, SASEGT. The J segment lost 5 bases and the V segment lost 7 bases, leaving 6 bases of the junction unmatched. Here the CDR3 reads CASINTGGTEAFF. The DNA for the CDR3 is TGTGCCAGCATCAACACAGGGGGGACTGAAGCTTTCTTT.

This clone was observed a handful of times. V is TRBV9 and J is TRBJ1-2; possible D gene TRBD1, 5 bases. Trimming shortened V by 0 bases and J by 8 bases, and 17 bases separated the two germline ends. CDR3 length: 15 amino acids. The V gene's germline CDR1 is SGDLS and CDR2 YYNGEE. Here the CDR3 DNA reads TGTGCCAGCAGCGTAGGGCTGGGGCCCCTAGAAGGCTACACCTTC. It yields the protein CASSVGLGPLEGYTF.

The rearrangement joins TRBV19 to TRBJ2-7; 9 nucleotides agree with TRBD1. This CDR3 region has 13 residues. J was trimmed by 4 bases and V by 5 bases; bases with no gene match: 3. Per the germline V gene, CDR1 is LNHDA and CDR2 is SQIVND (reference sequence). CDR3 in DNA: TGTGCCAGTAGTGTGGACAGGGGTTACGAGCAGTACTTC. Its protein product is CASSVDRGYEQYF.

The chain is built from TRBV7-9 and TRBJ2-1, with D tentatively TRBD2 (5 bases). V was cut by 5 bases and J by 0 bases, with 11 bases left in between. Germline CDR1 SEHNR, CDR2 FQNEAQ (reference sequence). The CDR3 is made up of 15 amino acids. The CDR3 nucleotides are TGTGCCAGCAGCATTAGCGAGCGCTCCTACAATGAGCAGTTCTTC. Translating it yields CASSISERSYNEQFF.

This clone was seen more than once but under ten times. V gene TRBV2 combines with J gene TRBJ1-5, with 8 positions matching TRBD1. Trimming at V came to 5 bases and at J to 7 bases, leaving 7 bases not matched to a gene. The CDR3 covers 14 residues. The V gene's germline CDR1 is SNHLY and CDR2 FYNNEI. The CDR3 nucleotides read TGTGCCAGCAGTCCAGGGGGCAGGGGCCAGCCCCAGCATTTT. Translation gives CASSPGGRGQPQHF.

This chain connects TRBV5-5 to TRBJ1-1; no reliable D call. V dropped 0 bases and J dropped 8 bases, with 8 bases sitting between them. This CDR3 comprises 12 residues. CDR1 is SGHKS and CDR2 is YYEKEE in the germline V gene (reference sequence). CDR3 DNA sequence: TGTGCCAGCAGCTTGGTAGTAACCGAAGCTTTCTTT. Amino acid sequence: CASSLVVTEAFF.

The V and J genes are TRBV27 and TRBJ2-7; possible D gene TRBD2, 6 bases. The CDR3 extends over 15 amino acids. Deletions cut 7 bases from V and 4 bases from J, with 20 bases between. Per the germline V gene, CDR1 is MNHEY and CDR2 is SMNVEV (reference sequence). CDR3 sequence reads: CASTTGTPRGYEQYF. In DNA form, the CDR3 reads TGTGCCAGCACTACCGGGACCCCTCGGGGGTACGAGCAGTACTTC.

The chain has TRBV19 and TRBJ2-1; 9 nucleotides agree with TRBD2. The V gene end was trimmed by 6 bases and the J gene end by 4 bases; junction bases not matched to a gene: 7. This CDR3 region has 15 residues. Germline V gene sequence: CDR1 LNHDA, CDR2 SQIVND (reference sequence). The CDR3, as DNA: TGTGCCAGTAGACTTAGCGGGAGCGGGTACAATGAGCAGTTCTTC. Encoded protein: CASRLSGSGYNEQFF.

As regards this clone: A read error may account for a junction end that differs from germline. The rearrangement uses TRBV6-1 and TRBJ1-3; no clear D gene. In germline, CDR1 is MNHNS, CDR2 SASEGT. The CDR3 contains 16 residues. CDR3 region: CASSEAGNRAGNTIYF. The CDR3 coding sequence is TGTGCCAGCAGCGAAGCGGGCAACCGAGCTGGAAACACCATATATTTT.

The J gene is TRBJ2-5, the V gene TRBV10-3; 9 bases align to TRBD2. Unmatched junction bases numbered 11, after V lost 8 bases and J lost 7 bases. The length of the CDR3 is 14 residues. The V gene's germline CDR1 is ENHRY and CDR2 SYGVKD. CDR3 sequence: CAIGPSGKWGTQYF. In DNA, the CDR3 is TGTGCCATCGGGCCTAGCGGGAAATGGGGGACCCAGTACTTC.

The chain is built from TRBV14 and TRBJ2-1, with 7 bases matching TRBD2. The CDR3 contains 16 residues. After removal of 4 bases from V and 0 bases from J, the junction contained 6 bases not matched to a gene. Germline CDR1 and CDR2: SGHDN and FVKESK. The CDR3 reads CASSPLRGFSYNEQFF. For the CDR3, the DNA is TGTGCCAGCAGCCCCCTGCGGGGGTTCTCCTACAATGAGCAGTTCTTC.

The V and J genes are TRBV6-5 and TRBJ1-1, with a possible D match to TRBD1 (6 bases). The germline CDR1 and CDR2 sequences are MNHEY and SVGAGI. V was cut by 4 bases and J by 1 base, with 10 bases left in between. The CDR3 sequence is 14 residues long. The CDR3 nucleotides are TGTGCCAGCAGTTCAGAGACAGGGAACACTGAAGCTTTCTTT. Amino acid sequence: CASSSETGNTEAFF.

CDR3 amino acids: CASSGPASSYNSPLHF. The CDR3, as DNA: TGTGCCAGCAGTGGGCCAGCTAGCTCCTATAATTCACCCCTCCACTTT. V and J are TRBV6-1 and TRBJ1-6; D uncertain. Per the germline V gene, CDR1 is MNHNS and CDR2 is SASEGT. The CDR3 is 16 amino acids. The ends were cut back, 4 bases at V and 0 bases at J, with 10 bases in the middle.

This rearrangement joins TRBV9 to TRBJ2-3; unclear D gene. The V gene lost 0 bases and the J gene lost 0 bases, with 23 bases spanning the gap. The CDR3 covers 20 residues. Germline values: CDR1 SGDLS, CDR2 YYNGEE. The CDR3 sequence: CASSVDGDPSLISSTDTQYF. The CDR3 DNA is TGTGCCAGCAGCGTAGACGGAGATCCTTCCCTTATTTCTAGCACAGATACGCAGTATTTT.